This T cell receptor beta chain originates from a study of T cells in Graves' hyperthyroidism and ophthalmopathy. In the study overall: Blood was drawn when the patient was first diagnosed and still untreated.

RNA transcripts were the template for amplifying TCR beta CDR3 regions. Carried out on the TCR CDR3, a first-round RT-PCR used the HTBI primer set. From the multiplex PCR reads, TCRdb called clonotypes with MiXCR, one entry per CDR3 protein. The sample includes roughly 380,000 distinct CDR3 sequences, less than 15% of them seen just once. The blood specimen was taken at initial hyperthyroidism diagnosis, before any ophthalmopathy symptoms. Trimming removed 5 bases at V and 4 bases at J, with 5 bases between. The CDR3 runs to 12 residues. The chain joins TRBV12-3 or TRBV12-4 to TRBJ1-4; D ambiguous. Sample: blood. This clonotype was obtained from a man between 25 and 39 years old with Graves' hyperthyroidism that later progressed to Graves' ophthalmopathy. The CDR3 reads CASSNNNEKLFF. Written as DNA, the CDR3 is TGTGCCAGCAGTAATAATAATGAAAAACTGTTTTTT.